This T cell receptor beta chain is from a study of blood T cell repertoires in COVID-19. In its sample, this clone was seen once. CDR1 and CDR2 from the germline V gene are SGDLS and YYNGEE. This CDR3 is 15 amino acids long. Losses at the gene ends were 2 bases for V and 5 bases for J; bases not matched to a gene: 8. Clones were read by immunoSEQ multiplex PCR, and TCRdb kept only the in-frame ones, dropping some. This sample carries about 170,000 clones, approximately 90% of them seen once, and the ten largest clones take 4.5% to 5%. The TCR was taken from a man between 18 and 35 years old with COVID-19, enrolled during active disease. Sequencing was carried out using peripheral blood. The V call is TRBV9, the J call TRBJ2-5, with TRBD1 matching over 8 bases. The CDR3 here is CASSVGQGSRETQYF. The CDR3, as DNA: TGTGCCAGCAGCGTCGGACAGGGCTCTCGGGAGACCCAGTACTTC. Looking up the rest from reference TRBV9 and TRBJ2-5 gives the full variable domain: DSGVTQTPKHLITATGQRVTLRCSPRSGDLSVYWYQQSLDQGLQFLIQYYNGEERAKGNILERFSAQQFPDLHSELNLSSLELGDSALYFCASSVGQGSRETQYFGPGTRLLVL.